This is a list of T cell receptor beta chains from one sample in a study of blood T cells in healthy people across ages. TCRdb reprocessed the 5' RACE reads with MiXCR, giving one entry per CDR3 protein. The sample yields about 1.8 million distinct CDR3 sequences, 40% to 55% seen once. The sample comprised blood. Receptors were obtained from a woman between 40 and 55 years old in good health. CDR3s include the opening cysteine and the closing phenylalanine or tryptophan.

v_gene	CDR3aa
TRBV7-2	CASSLDSTGMEGYTF
TRBV20-1	CSAAGPYSNQPQHF
TRBV6-2/TRBV6-3	CASRSGGQRNSPLHF
TRBV5-1	CASSTTTGLGDTGELFF
TRBV5-8	CASSPGRMYQETQYF
TRBV5-8	CASSADRNIQYF
TRBV5-1	CASSSRPTGDTQYF
TRBV11-2	CASSLDPCYGYTF
TRBV29-1	CSVSPKGPNTEAFF
TRBV6-1	CASRVDPWAEAFF
TRBV6-2/TRBV6-3	CASSYSISAIPNVDEQYF
TRBV7-2	CASSPVVGYGYTF
TRBV6-2/TRBV6-3	CASVDYGLVDTQYF
TRBV7-2	CASSFRDGRTQYF
TRBV20-1	CSAVDRGPTGEQYF
TRBV9	CASSGGTVGYEQYF
TRBV18	CASSPFQDSYGYTF
TRBV5-1	CASSAQGRVSADTQYF
TRBV10-1	CARSRGRAAKNIQYF
TRBV7-8	CASSLGPSGDTDTQYF
TRBV4-1	CASSQDRMTGQGYTF
TRBV27	CASSLSHPGVETQYF
TRBV18	CASSPGGLGANVLTF
TRBV20-1	CSAPDAAISHIQYF
TRBV7-2	CASSPDRSGYEQYF
TRBV27	CASSHEVGGREYF
TRBV7-2	CASSETSGGALETQYF
TRBV7-9	CASSSGPRQGAGSPLHF
TRBV19	CASSIAATQNYGYTF
TRBV29-1	CSVNGEIGYGYTF
TRBV20-1	CSASSRDREGYSNQPQHF
TRBV7-2	CASSLGGFGWEGMDTQYF
TRBV9	CASSVKAGGSTDTQYF
TRBV20-1	CSARGPIATETQYF
TRBV28	CASSITGGMGNQPQHF
TRBV27	CASSTRLAGSYEQYF
TRBV5-1	CASSQQGVGLGISPLHF
TRBV24-1	CATSDPGTSNNEQFF
TRBV6-1	CASTRSPLNTEAFF
TRBV5-1	CASSLGSSTYNEQFF
TRBV18	CASSPVTSASKNIQYF
TRBV20-1	CSARGRGASSQPQHF
TRBV6-2/TRBV6-3	CASSYAQAWKTQYF
TRBV11-2	CASSQSGVASGGNEQYF
TRBV7-2	CASSLAAGWTYEQYF
TRBV12-3/TRBV12-4	CASSNTGGGQPQHF
TRBV18	CASSPPGQGALTGELFF
TRBV7-9	CASSRNLAGDLYEQYF
TRBV28	CASSFSGQEGDIQYF
TRBV28	CASTLPGTYGYTF
TRBV2	CASSAGGGYYNEQFF
TRBV11-2	CASHRGNEQFF
TRBV15	CATSRDRIKKQFF
TRBV9	CASSVVSADYNEQFF